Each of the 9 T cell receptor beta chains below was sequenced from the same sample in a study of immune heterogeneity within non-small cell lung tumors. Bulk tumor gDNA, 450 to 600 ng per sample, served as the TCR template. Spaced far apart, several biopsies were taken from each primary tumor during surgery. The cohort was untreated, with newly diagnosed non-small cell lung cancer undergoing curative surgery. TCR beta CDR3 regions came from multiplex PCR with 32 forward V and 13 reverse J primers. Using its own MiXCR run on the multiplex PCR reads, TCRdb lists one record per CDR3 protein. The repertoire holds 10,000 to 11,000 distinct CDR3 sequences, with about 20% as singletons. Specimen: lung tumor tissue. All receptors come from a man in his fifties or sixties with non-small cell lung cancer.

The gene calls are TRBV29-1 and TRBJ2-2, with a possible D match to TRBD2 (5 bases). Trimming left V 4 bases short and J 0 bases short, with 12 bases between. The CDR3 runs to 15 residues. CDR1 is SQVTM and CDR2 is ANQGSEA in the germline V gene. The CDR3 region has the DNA TGCAGCGTTGTTTTGTCGGGGACGAACACCGGGGAGCTGTTTTTT. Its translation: CSVVLSGTNTGELFF.

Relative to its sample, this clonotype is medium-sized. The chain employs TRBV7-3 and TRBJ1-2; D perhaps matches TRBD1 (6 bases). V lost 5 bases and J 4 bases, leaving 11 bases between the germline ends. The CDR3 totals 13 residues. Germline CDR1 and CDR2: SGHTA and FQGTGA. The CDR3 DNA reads TGTGCCAGCAGCCTAGGGGGGCCCTATGGCTACACCTTC. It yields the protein CASSLGGPYGYTF. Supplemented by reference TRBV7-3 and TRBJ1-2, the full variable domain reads GAGVSQTPSNKVTEKGKYVELRCDPISGHTALYWYRQSLGQGPEFLIYFQGTGAADDSGLPNDRFFAVRPEGSVSTLKIQRTERGDSAVYLCASSLGGPYGYTFGSGTRLTVV.

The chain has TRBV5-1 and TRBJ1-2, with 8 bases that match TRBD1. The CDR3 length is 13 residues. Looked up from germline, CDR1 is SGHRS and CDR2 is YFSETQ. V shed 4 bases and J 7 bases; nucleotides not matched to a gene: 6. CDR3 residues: CASSPETGGGYTF. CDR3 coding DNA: TGCGCCAGCAGCCCTGAAACAGGGGGTGGCTACACCTTC. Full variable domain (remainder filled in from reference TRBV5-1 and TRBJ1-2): KAGVTQTPRYLIKTRGQQVTLSCSPISGHRSVSWYQQTPGQGLQFLFEYFSETQRNKGNFPGRFSGRQFSNSRSEMNVSTLELGDSALYLCASSPETGGGYTFGSGTRLTVV.

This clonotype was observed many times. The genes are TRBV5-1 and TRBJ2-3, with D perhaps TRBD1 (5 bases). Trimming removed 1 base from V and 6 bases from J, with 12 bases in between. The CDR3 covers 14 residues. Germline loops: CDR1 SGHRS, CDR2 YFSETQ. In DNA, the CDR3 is TGCGCCAGCAGCTTGAATCCCAGGGTCGATACGCAGTATTTT. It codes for CASSLNPRVDTQYF.

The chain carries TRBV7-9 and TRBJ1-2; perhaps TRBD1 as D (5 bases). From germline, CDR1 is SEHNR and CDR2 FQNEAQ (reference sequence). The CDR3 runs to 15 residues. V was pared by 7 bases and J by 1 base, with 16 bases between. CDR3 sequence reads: CASKSGDGDNYGYTF. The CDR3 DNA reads TGTGCCAGCAAGTCGGGGGATGGGGATAACTATGGCTACACCTTC. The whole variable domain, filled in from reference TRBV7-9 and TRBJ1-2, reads DTGVSQNPRHKITKRGQNVTFRCDPISEHNRLYWYRQTLGQGPEFLTYFQNEAQLEKSRLLSDRFSAERPKGSFSTLEIQRTEQGDSAMYLCASKSGDGDNYGYTFGSGTRLTVV.

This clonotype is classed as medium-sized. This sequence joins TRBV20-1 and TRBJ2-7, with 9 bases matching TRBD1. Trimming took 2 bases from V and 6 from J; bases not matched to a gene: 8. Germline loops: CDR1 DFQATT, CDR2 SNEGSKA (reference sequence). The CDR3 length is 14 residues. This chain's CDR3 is CSARRTGVRSEQYF. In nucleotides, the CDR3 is TGCAGTGCTAGAAGGACAGGGGTTCGGAGCGAGCAGTACTTC.

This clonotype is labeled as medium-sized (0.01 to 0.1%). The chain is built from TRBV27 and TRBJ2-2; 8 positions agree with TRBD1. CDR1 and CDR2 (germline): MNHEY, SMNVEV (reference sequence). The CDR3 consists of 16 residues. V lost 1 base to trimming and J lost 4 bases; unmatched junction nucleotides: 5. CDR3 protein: CASSLYGQGGTGELFF. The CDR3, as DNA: TGTGCCAGCAGTTTATATGGACAGGGTGGCACCGGGGAGCTGTTTTTT.

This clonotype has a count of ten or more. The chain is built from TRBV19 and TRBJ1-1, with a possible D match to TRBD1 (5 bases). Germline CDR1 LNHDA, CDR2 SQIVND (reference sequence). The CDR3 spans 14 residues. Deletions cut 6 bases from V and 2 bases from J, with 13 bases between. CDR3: CASSRKTDNTEAFF. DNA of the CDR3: TGTGCCAGTAGCCGCAAGACAGATAACACTGAAGCTTTCTTT.

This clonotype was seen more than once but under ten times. CDR3 in DNA: TGTGCCAGCAGCGAGGAGGGTGGGCAGGGGGGAAAGCAGTACTTC. Translation: CASSEEGGQGGKQYF. The chain is built from TRBV7-7 and TRBJ2-7; a possible D gene is TRBD1 (7 bases). V shed 5 bases and J shed 8 bases, with 22 bases lying between them. The CDR3 consists of 15 residues. Per the germline V gene, CDR1 is SSHAT and CDR2 is FNYEAQ (reference sequence).